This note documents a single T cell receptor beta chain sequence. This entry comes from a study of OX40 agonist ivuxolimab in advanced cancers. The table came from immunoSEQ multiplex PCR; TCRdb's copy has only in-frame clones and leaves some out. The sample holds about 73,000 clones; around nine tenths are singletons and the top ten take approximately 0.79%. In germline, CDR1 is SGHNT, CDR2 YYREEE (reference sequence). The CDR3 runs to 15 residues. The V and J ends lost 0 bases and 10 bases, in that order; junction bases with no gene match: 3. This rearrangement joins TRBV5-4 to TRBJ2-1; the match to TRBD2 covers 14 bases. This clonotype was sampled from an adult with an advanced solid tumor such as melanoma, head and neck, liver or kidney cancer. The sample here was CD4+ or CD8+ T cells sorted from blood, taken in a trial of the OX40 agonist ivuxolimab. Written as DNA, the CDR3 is TGTGCCAGCAGCTTGGGACTAGCGGGAGGGGAGGAGCAGTTCTTC. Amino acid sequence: CASSLGLAGGEEQFF.